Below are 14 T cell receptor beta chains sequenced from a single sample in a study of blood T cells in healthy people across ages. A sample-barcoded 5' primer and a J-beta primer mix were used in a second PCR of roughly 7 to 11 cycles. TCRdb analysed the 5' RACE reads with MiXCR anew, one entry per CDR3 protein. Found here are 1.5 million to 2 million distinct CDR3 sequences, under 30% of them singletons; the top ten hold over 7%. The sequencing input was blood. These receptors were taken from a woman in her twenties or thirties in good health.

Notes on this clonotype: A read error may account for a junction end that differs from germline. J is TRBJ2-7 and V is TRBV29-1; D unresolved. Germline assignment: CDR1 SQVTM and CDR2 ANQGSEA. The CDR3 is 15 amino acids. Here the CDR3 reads CNVETDGRAAYEQYF. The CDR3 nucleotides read TGCAACGTTGAGACGGACGGTCGGGCGGCCTACGAGCAGTACTTC.

In DNA form, the CDR3 reads TGCGCCAGCAGCTTGGGAGGGACTAGCGGCAATGAGCAGTTCTTC. Encoded protein: CASSLGGTSGNEQFF. The chain has TRBV5-1 and TRBJ2-1; 11 bases align to TRBD2. This CDR3 is built from 15 residues. The germline gives CDR1 SGHRS, CDR2 YFSETQ. V trimming: 0 bases; J trimming: 6 bases; junction bases outside the gene matches: 2.

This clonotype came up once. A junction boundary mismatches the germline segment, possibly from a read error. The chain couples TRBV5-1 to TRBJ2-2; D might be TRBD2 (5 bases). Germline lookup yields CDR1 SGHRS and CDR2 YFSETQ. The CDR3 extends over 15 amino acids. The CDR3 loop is CASSLAPGETGERFF. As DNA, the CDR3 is TGCGCCAGCAGCTTGGCCCCCGGGGAGACCGGGGAGCGGTTTTTT. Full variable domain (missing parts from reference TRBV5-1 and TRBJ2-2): KAGVTQTPRYLIKTRGQQVTLSCSPISGHRSVSWYQQTPGQGLQFLFEYFSETQRNKGNFPGRFSGRQFSNSRSEMNVSTLELGDSALYLCASSLAPGETGERFFGEGSRLTVL.

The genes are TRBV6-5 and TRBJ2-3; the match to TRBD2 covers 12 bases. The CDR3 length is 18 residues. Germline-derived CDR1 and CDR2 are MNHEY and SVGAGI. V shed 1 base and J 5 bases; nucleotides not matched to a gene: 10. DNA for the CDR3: TGTGCCAGCAGTTACTGGGCTAGCGGGAGGGGAGTCGAAGATACGCAGTATTTT. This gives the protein CASSYWASGRGVEDTQYF.

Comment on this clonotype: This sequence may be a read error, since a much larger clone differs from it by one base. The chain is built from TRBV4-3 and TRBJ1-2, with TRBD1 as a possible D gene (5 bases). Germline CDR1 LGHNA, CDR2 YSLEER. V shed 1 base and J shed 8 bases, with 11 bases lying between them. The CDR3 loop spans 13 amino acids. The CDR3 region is CASSQGVWDGYTF. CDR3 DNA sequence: TGCGCCAGCAGCCAAGGGGTATGGGACGGCTACACCTTC.

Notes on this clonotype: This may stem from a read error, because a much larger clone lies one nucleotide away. The CDR3 loop is CAIGLQTADAQYF. The DNA of the CDR3 is TGTGCCATAGGGCTGCAGACCGCAGATGCGCAGTATTTT. The chain uses TRBV12-3 or TRBV12-4 and TRBJ2-3, with no clear D. The CDR3 consists of 13 residues.

The CDR3 bases are TGTGCCAGCAGTGAATGGGGGATTGAAGCTTTCTTT. Protein: CASSEWGIEAFF. The chain employs TRBV6-1 and TRBJ1-1, with TRBD1 as a possible D gene (5 bases). The CDR3 sequence is 12 residues long. V lost 2 bases and J lost 7, with 8 bases in between. The germline V gene encodes CDR1 MNHNS and CDR2 SASEGT.

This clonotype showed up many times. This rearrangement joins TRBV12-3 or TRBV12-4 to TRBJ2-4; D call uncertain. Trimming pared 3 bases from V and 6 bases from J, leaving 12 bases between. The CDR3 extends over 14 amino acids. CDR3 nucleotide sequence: TGTGCCAGCAGTTTGGGCGGAAGTCGAAACATTCAGTACTTC. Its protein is CASSLGGSRNIQYF.

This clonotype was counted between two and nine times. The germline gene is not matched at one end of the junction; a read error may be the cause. The CDR3 here is CAGSQDRGRLNTGELFF. The CDR3 coding sequence is TGTGCCGGCAGCCAAGATCGCGGCAGACTAAACACCGGGGAGCTGTTTTTT. V usage is TRBV3-1 and J usage is TRBJ2-2; possible D gene TRBD2, 5 bases. The germline V gene has CDR1 LGHDT and CDR2 YNNKEL (reference sequence). The CDR3 totals 17 residues.

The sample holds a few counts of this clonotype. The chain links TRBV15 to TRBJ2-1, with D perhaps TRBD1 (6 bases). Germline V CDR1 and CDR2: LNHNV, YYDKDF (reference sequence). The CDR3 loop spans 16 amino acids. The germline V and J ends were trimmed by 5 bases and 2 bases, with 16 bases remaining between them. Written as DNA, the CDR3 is TGTGCCACCAGCCGCACCCAGGGGTTGGCCTACAATGAGCAGTTCTTC. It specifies CATSRTQGLAYNEQFF.

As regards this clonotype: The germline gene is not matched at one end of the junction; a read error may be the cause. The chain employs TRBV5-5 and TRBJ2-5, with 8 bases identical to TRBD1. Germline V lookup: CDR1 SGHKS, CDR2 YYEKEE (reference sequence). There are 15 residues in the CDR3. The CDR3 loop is CAGSYSNRGQETQYF. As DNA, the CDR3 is TGTGCCGGCAGCTACAGTAACAGGGGGCAAGAGACCCAGTACTTC.

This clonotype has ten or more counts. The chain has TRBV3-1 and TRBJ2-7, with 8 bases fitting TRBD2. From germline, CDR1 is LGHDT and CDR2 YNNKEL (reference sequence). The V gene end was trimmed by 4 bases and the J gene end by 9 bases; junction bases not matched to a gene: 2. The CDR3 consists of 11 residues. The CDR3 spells CASSRAGGQYF. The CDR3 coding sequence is TGTGCCAGCAGCCGGGCGGGAGGGCAGTACTTC.

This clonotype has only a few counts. The CDR3 DNA sequence: TGTGCCAGCAGTTATTTAAGATCGGGGAAAATCTCCTACAATGAGCAGTTCTTC. Translating it yields CASSYLRSGKISYNEQFF. The J gene is TRBJ2-1, the V gene TRBV6-5; the D gene is possibly TRBD2 (5 bases). V lost 3 bases and J 0 bases, leaving 18 bases between the germline ends. The germline gives CDR1 MNHEY, CDR2 SVGAGI. This CDR3 is built from 18 residues.

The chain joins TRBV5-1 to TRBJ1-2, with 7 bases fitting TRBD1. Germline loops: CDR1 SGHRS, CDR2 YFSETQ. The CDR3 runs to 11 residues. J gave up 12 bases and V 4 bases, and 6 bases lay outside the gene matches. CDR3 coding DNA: TGCGCCAGCAGCGAGGGGGCAGGGAACACCTTC. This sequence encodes CASSEGAGNTF.